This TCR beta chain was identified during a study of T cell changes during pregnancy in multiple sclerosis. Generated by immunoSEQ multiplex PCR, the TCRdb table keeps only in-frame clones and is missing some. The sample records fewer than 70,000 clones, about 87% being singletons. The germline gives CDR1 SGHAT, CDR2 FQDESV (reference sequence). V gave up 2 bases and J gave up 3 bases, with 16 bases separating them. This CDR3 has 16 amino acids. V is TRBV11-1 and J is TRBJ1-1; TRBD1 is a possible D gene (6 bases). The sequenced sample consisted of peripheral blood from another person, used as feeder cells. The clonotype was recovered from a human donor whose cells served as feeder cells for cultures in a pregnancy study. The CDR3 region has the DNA TGTGCCAGCAGCTTATCCCTCGGGACACAACACACTGAAGCTTTCTTT. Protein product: CASSLSLGTQHTEAFF. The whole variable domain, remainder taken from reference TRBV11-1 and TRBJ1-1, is EAEVAQSPRYKITEKSQAVAFWCDPISGHATLYWYRQILGQGPELLVQFQDESVVDDSQLPKDRFSAERLKGVDSTLKIQPAELGDSAMYLCASSLSLGTQHTEAFFGQGTRLTVV.